This T cell receptor (beta chain) was sequenced for a study of tumor and adjacent non-tumor tissue in lung cancer. Study observations and caveats: Tumor tissue had significantly higher TCR diversity than normal lung. Normal lung showed higher cumulative top 100 clone frequency than tumor.

V lost 4 bases to trimming and J lost 2 bases; unmatched junction nucleotides: 13. CDR3 length equals 17 residues. Germline V gene sequence: CDR1 SGHDT, CDR2 YYEEEE. This sample's RNA came from whole unsorted tissue. The sample holds many counts of this clonotype. Its antigen remains unknown. The library came from three nested PCR rounds adapted from ARM-PCR protocols. MiXCR, run by TCRdb on the multiplex PCR reads, gives a single entry per CDR3 protein. The sample contains roughly 76,000 distinct CDR3 sequences, around 70% of which appear only once. This clonotype originated in a woman in her 70s with non-small cell lung cancer. Sequencing was carried out using lung tumor tissue. V is TRBV5-6 and J is TRBJ2-3, with TRBD2 matching over 7 bases. CDR3 amino acids: CASSPKGRERNTDTQYF. The DNA for the CDR3 is TGTGCCAGCAGCCCCAAAGGGCGGGAGAGAAACACAGATACGCAGTATTTT. Filled out from reference TRBV5-6 and TRBJ2-3, the complete variable domain reads DAGVTQSPTHLIKTRGQQVTLRCSPKSGHDTVSWYQQALGQGPQFIFQYYEEEERQRGNFPDRFSGHQFPNYSSELNVNALLLGDSALYLCASSPKGRERNTDTQYFGPGTRLTVL.